The 31 T cell receptor beta chains below all came from one sample that was sequenced in a study of blood T cells in healthy people across ages. Sample-barcoded 5' priming and a J-beta primer mix drove a second PCR of about 7 to 12 cycles. A single record per CDR3 protein comes from TCRdb applying MiXCR to the 5' RACE reads. The sample consists of 850,000 to 1,000,000 distinct CDR3 sequences, roughly 47% of them appearing once. Sequencing used blood. The receptors shown here come from a woman aged 60 to 75 in good health.

V is TRBV28 and J is TRBJ2-4, with a possible D match to TRBD1 (6 bases). The DNA end favors TRBJ2-7, so the J call may be wrong. This CDR3 region has 12 residues. Germline lookup yields CDR1 MDHEN and CDR2 SYDVKM. The CDR3 is CASSIQGSEQYF. The CDR3 nucleotides are TGTGCCAGCAGTATACAGGGTTCCGAGCAGTACTTC.

The CDR3 reads CASSLGQPDTQYF. CDR3 DNA sequence: TGCGCCAGCAGCTTGGGGCAGCCAGATACGCAGTATTTT. V usage is TRBV5-1 and J usage is TRBJ2-3; D is undetermined. This CDR3 spans 13 amino acids. Trimming cost V 0 bases and J 4 bases, with 6 bases left between them. CDR1 and CDR2 from the germline V gene are SGHRS and YFSETQ.

The chain combines TRBV4-1 with TRBJ2-5; TRBD1 might be the D (5 bases). Germline V gene lookup returns CDR1 MGHRA and CDR2 YSYEKL. The CDR3 length is 16 residues. Trimming cost V 4 bases and J 1 base, with 16 bases left between them. CDR3 loop: CASSRAGTDSQETQYF. CDR3 bases: TGCGCCAGCAGCCGAGCAGGCACCGACAGCCAAGAGACCCAGTACTTC.

Concerning this clonotype: It may be a read error: a sequence one base away is much more abundant. The chain links TRBV29-1 to TRBJ2-4, with D unclear. CDR3 length: 12 amino acids. With 8 bases removed from V and 8 bases from J, the gap between germline ends came to 16 bases. The germline V gene has CDR1 SQVTM and CDR2 ANQGSEA. The CDR3 loop reads CSIVSLGDIQYF. CDR3 nucleotides: TGCAGCATTGTTTCTCTTGGGGACATTCAGTACTTC.

The chain recombines TRBV28 with TRBJ2-2, with 8 bases that match TRBD1. CDR3 length equals 18 residues. Germline V gene data show CDR1 as MDHEN and CDR2 as SYDVKM. V shed 4 bases and J 1 base; nucleotides not matched to a gene: 11. CDR3 region: CASSYPFRGQRNTGELFF. DNA for the CDR3: TGTGCCAGCAGTTATCCCTTCAGGGGGCAGCGGAACACCGGGGAGCTGTTTTTT. The complete variable domain, with remaining parts taken from reference TRBV28 and TRBJ2-2, reads DVKVTQSSRYLVKRTGEKVFLECVQDMDHENMFWYRQDPGLGLRLIYFSYDVKMKEKGDIPEGYSVSREKKERFSLILESASTNQTSMYLCASSYPFRGQRNTGELFFGEGSRLTVL.

This chain links TRBV7-9 with TRBJ2-7; TRBD1 or TRBD2 may be the D gene (5 bases each). Germline values: CDR1 SEHNR, CDR2 FQNEAQ (reference sequence). Trimming took 8 bases from V and 4 from J, leaving 18 bases between them. This CDR3 is 14 amino acids long. CDR3 coding DNA: TGTGCCAGCGCCGTGGGGGTCCTGGGGTACGAGCAGTACTTC. Translated, it gives CASAVGVLGYEQYF.

V usage is TRBV11-2 and J usage is TRBJ1-2; no clear D. The CDR3 runs 12 residues. Trimming pared 3 bases from V and 8 bases from J, leaving 10 bases between. From germline, CDR1 is SGHAT and CDR2 FQNNGV. DNA of the CDR3: TGTGCCAGCAGCTTGTACCATACAGGCTACACCTTC. This sequence encodes CASSLYHTGYTF.

The J gene is TRBJ2-5, the V gene TRBV9, with 8 bases lining up with TRBD1. The DNA end favors TRBJ2-7, so the J call may be wrong. CDR3 length: 14 amino acids. Germline CDR1 is SGDLS and CDR2 is YYNGEE. The CDR3 is CASSGPDRAYEQYF. DNA for the CDR3: TGTGCCAGCAGCGGCCCGGACAGGGCCTACGAGCAGTACTTC.

The V and J genes are TRBV7-9 and TRBJ2-7; unclear D gene. The germline CDR1 and CDR2 sequences are SEHNR and FQNEAQ (reference sequence). Trimming took 1 base from V and 7 from J, leaving 8 bases between them. The CDR3 totals 12 residues. DNA of the CDR3: TGTGCCAGCAGCTTAGGCACGGATGAGCAGTACTTC. Protein: CASSLGTDEQYF.

This clonotype was found a few times. The rearrangement uses TRBV7-2 and TRBJ1-5; 8 bases agree with TRBD1. In germline, CDR1 is SGHTA, CDR2 FQGNSA. After removal of 3 bases from V and 7 bases from J, the junction contained 8 bases not matched to a gene. The CDR3 contains 15 residues. The DNA of the CDR3 is TGTGCCAGCAGCTTCGACAGGGGATCCGGACAGCCCCAGCATTTT. This translates into CASSFDRGSGQPQHF.

The chain uses TRBV27 and TRBJ1-2, with TRBD1 matching 7 bases. Trimming at V came to 10 bases and at J to 8 bases, leaving 16 bases not matched to a gene. The germline V gene has CDR1 MNHEY and CDR2 SMNVEV (reference sequence). CDR3 size: 14 residues. CDR3 sequence reads: CATRSPRDRDGYTF. The DNA of the CDR3 is TGTGCCACGCGGTCCCCGCGGGACAGAGACGGCTACACCTTC.

This clonotype showed up just a few times. This chain links TRBV29-1 with TRBJ2-1; the match to TRBD1 covers 7 bases. The junction had 3 bases not matched to a gene; V was cut back by 7 bases and J by 0 bases. This CDR3 has 13 amino acids. Germline V CDR1 and CDR2: SQVTM, ANQGSEA. The CDR3, as DNA: TGCAGCGCCGACAGGGACTCCTACAATGAGCAGTTCTTC. This sequence encodes CSADRDSYNEQFF.

With respect to this clonotype: A junction end diverges from the germline sequence, so it may reflect a read error. The chain combines TRBV29-1 with TRBJ2-7; 11 positions match TRBD2. The CDR3 runs 13 residues. Germline-derived CDR1 and CDR2 are SQVTM and ANQGSEA. The CDR3 is CSAEKLAGAEQYF. CDR3 DNA sequence: TGCAGCGCTGAAAAACTAGCGGGAGCTGAGCAGTACTTC.

This chain connects TRBV27 to TRBJ1-2; D is possibly TRBD1 (5 bases). This CDR3 is 15 amino acids long. Germline CDR1 is MNHEY and CDR2 is SMNVEV (reference sequence). Trimming took off 4 bases at V and 8 bases at J, with 20 bases between the two ends. CDR3 loop: CASSSVGVGSYGYTF. The CDR3 DNA follows: TGTGCCAGCAGTTCGGTGGGGGTGGGTAGCTACGGCTACACCTTC.

There are a few counts of this clonotype. The chain joins TRBV20-1 to TRBJ2-1, with 13 positions matching TRBD2. Per the germline V gene, CDR1 is DFQATT and CDR2 is SNEGSKA (reference sequence). J was trimmed by 8 bases and V by 4 bases; bases with no gene match: 8. This CDR3 contains 15 residues. The DNA of the CDR3 is TGCAGTGCTACGTCACTAGCGGGAGGGCCTGATGAGCAGTTCTTC. Amino acids: CSATSLAGGPDEQFF.

The chain is built from TRBV7-9 and TRBJ2-7; possibly TRBD1 for D (6 bases). The V end was cut by 5 bases, the J end by 3 bases, with 14 bases between. CDR3 length: 14 amino acids. From germline, CDR1 is SEHNR and CDR2 FQNEAQ (reference sequence). CDR3 DNA sequence: TGTGCCAGCAGCCCGCAGGGGAGAATCTACGAGCAGTACTTC. Residues: CASSPQGRIYEQYF.

The chain employs TRBV7-2 and TRBJ1-2; D is unresolved. The germline V gene encodes CDR1 SGHTA and CDR2 FQGNSA. CDR3 size: 11 residues. Trimming stripped 6 bases from V and 8 bases from J, with 10 bases between. Here the CDR3 reads CASRAALGYTF. The DNA of the CDR3 is TGTGCCAGCAGAGCCGCCCTAGGCTACACCTTC.

This clonotype turned up a few times. The chain combines TRBV10-3 with TRBJ2-6, with D unresolved. There are 13 residues in the CDR3. Trimming shortened V by 10 bases and J by 0 bases, and 7 bases separated the two germline ends. Germline CDR1 and CDR2: ENHRY and SYGVKD. The CDR3 loop reads CATSDSGANVLTF. For the CDR3, the DNA is TGTGCCACCTCCGACTCTGGGGCCAACGTCCTGACTTTC.

This clonotype was detected a few times. The gene calls are TRBV4-2 and TRBJ2-2, with D perhaps TRBD1 (5 bases). V was shortened by 0 bases and J by 5 bases, with 10 bases between the two germline ends. The germline gives CDR1 LGHNA, CDR2 YNFKEQ. The CDR3 spans 15 residues. CDR3 residues: CASSQEGQGTGELFF. CDR3 DNA sequence: TGTGCCAGCAGCCAAGAAGGACAAGGGACCGGGGAGCTGTTTTTT.

To note about this clonotype: It may be a read error: a sequence one base away is much more abundant. In DNA, the CDR3 is TGCGCCAGCAGCCAAGATGTCCTAGCGGGTTGGGGGCAGTACTTC. Encoded protein: CASSQDVLAGWGQYF. The chain combines TRBV4-3 with TRBJ2-5; 8 nucleotides align to TRBD2. CDR1 and CDR2 (germline): LGHNA, YSLEER. V shed 0 bases, J shed 11 bases, and the junction held 11 bases outside the gene matches. The CDR3 length is 15 residues.

The chain has TRBV4-3 and TRBJ1-4; weak D call: TRBD1 (6 bases). The germline gives CDR1 LGHNA, CDR2 YSLEER. Between the trimmed V and J ends, which lost 2 bases and 6 bases, there was a span of 13 bases. This CDR3 has 15 amino acids. The CDR3 is CASSQTGLQDEKLFF. CDR3 coding DNA: TGCGCCAGCAGCCAAACAGGGTTGCAGGATGAAAAACTGTTTTTT.

This chain uses TRBV7-2 with TRBJ1-2; no firm D call. V was shortened by 1 base and J by 6 bases, with 9 bases between the two germline ends. The germline V gene encodes CDR1 SGHTA and CDR2 FQGNSA. The CDR3 is 13 amino acids. For the CDR3, the DNA is TGTGCCAGCAGCTTAGTCTGGCAGGATGGCTACACCTTC. Translation gives CASSLVWQDGYTF.

The rearrangement uses TRBV5-1 and TRBJ2-1; the D gene is possibly TRBD1 (5 bases). This CDR3 contains 17 residues. Germline CDR1 and CDR2: SGHRS and YFSETQ. V lost 0 bases and J lost 4, with 17 bases in between. The CDR3 loop is CASSLAAGRWVYNEQFF. Written as DNA, the CDR3 is TGCGCCAGCAGCTTGGCGGCAGGGCGGTGGGTATACAATGAGCAGTTCTTC.

The CDR3 coding sequence is TGTGCCAGCAGCTTTGCCCCCAGCGGGAGAGCACGGGGCACAGATACGCAGTATTTT. It codes for CASSFAPSGRARGTDTQYF. This chain connects TRBV7-2 to TRBJ2-3, with TRBD2 matching over 8 bases. Germline values: CDR1 SGHTA, CDR2 FQGNSA. V lost 3 bases to trimming and J lost 1 base; unmatched junction nucleotides: 15. There are 19 residues in the CDR3.

The chain employs TRBV24-1 and TRBJ2-3; TRBD2 agrees at 11 bases. The CDR3 covers 18 residues. V dropped 1 base and J dropped 4; count of bases not matched to a gene: 9. The V gene's germline CDR1 is KGHDR and CDR2 SFDVKD. The CDR3: CATSDLKPTSGIADTQYF. CDR3 coding DNA: TGTGCCACCAGTGATTTAAAGCCGACTAGCGGGATAGCAGATACGCAGTATTTT.

The genes are TRBV7-9 and TRBJ2-4, with 10 nucleotides matching TRBD2. V was pared by 4 bases and J by 0 bases, with 3 bases of the junction left unmatched. The CDR3 spans 16 residues. Per the germline V gene, CDR1 is SEHNR and CDR2 is FQNEAQ (reference sequence). The CDR3, as DNA: TGTGCCAGCAGCTCTACTAGCGGGGTAGCCAAAAACATTCAGTACTTC. Translated, it gives CASSSTSGVAKNIQYF.

The genes are TRBV29-1 and TRBJ2-3; 7 bases line up with TRBD1. Germline V gene lookup returns CDR1 SQVTM and CDR2 ANQGSEA. The V segment lost 6 bases and the J segment 6 bases; nucleotides outside the gene matches: 12. This CDR3 is 14 amino acids long. CDR3: CSVSDRRLIDTQYF. The CDR3 coding sequence is TGCAGCGTCTCGGACAGGAGGCTTATCGATACGCAGTATTTT.

This chain uses TRBV7-9 with TRBJ2-5; TRBD1 might be the D (6 bases). This CDR3 is 14 amino acids long. With 7 bases removed from V and 11 bases from J, the gap between germline ends came to 23 bases. Germline V gives CDR1 SEHNR, CDR2 FQNEAQ (reference sequence). This CDR3 reads CASTNLGGVREQYF. In nucleotides, the CDR3 is TGTGCCAGCACAAACCTAGGGGGAGTGAGGGAGCAGTACTTC. The full variable domain, completed using reference TRBV7-9 and TRBJ2-5, is DTGVSQNPRHKITKRGQNVTFRCDPISEHNRLYWYRQTLGQGPEFLTYFQNEAQLEKSRLLSDRFSAERPKGSFSTLEIQRTEQGDSAMYLCASTNLGGVREQYFGPGTRLLVL.

This clonotype has more than one count but fewer than ten. The V and J genes are TRBV27 and TRBJ1-6; D call uncertain. V lost 3 bases, J lost 0 bases, and 9 bases lay in between. The CDR3 spans 16 residues. Germline values: CDR1 MNHEY, CDR2 SMNVEV (reference sequence). In DNA form, the CDR3 reads TGTGCCAGCAGTTTCCGACCGAGCTCCTATAATTCACCCCTCCACTTT. As protein: CASSFRPSSYNSPLHF.

The chain is built from TRBV20-1 and TRBJ2-7; 10 bases map to TRBD2. Trimming cost V 4 bases and J 4 bases; bases outside gene matches: 7. Germline-derived CDR1 and CDR2 are DFQATT and SNEGSKA (reference sequence). The CDR3 sequence is 14 residues long. CDR3 residues: CSAKTGTSEYEQYF. Here the CDR3 DNA reads TGCAGTGCTAAAACCGGGACTAGCGAATACGAGCAGTACTTC.

V and J are TRBV28 and TRBJ2-3; the D gene is possibly TRBD1 (6 bases). V was shortened by 3 bases and J by 0 bases, with 22 bases between the two germline ends. Per the germline V gene, CDR1 is MDHEN and CDR2 is SYDVKM. This CDR3 comprises 19 residues. The CDR3 region is CASSFPPLLQGPSTDTQYF. The CDR3 DNA sequence: TGTGCCAGCAGTTTCCCCCCACTCCTTCAGGGGCCTAGCACAGATACGCAGTATTTT.